One sample yielded the 5 T cell receptor beta chains listed below, sequenced in a study of OX40 agonist ivuxolimab in advanced cancers. Method: immunoSEQ multiplex PCR; TCRdb's copy keeps in-frame clones and lacks some. The sample holds tens of thousands of clones; around 88% are singletons and the top ten take about 0.6%. The sequenced sample was CD4+ or CD8+ T cells sorted from blood, obtained in a trial of the OX40 agonist ivuxolimab. The receptor set was obtained from an adult with an advanced solid tumor such as melanoma, head and neck, liver or kidney cancer.

The J gene is TRBJ2-7, the V gene TRBV5-4, with D maybe TRBD2 (5 bases). CDR1 and CDR2 from the germline V gene are SGHNT and YYREEE (reference sequence). There are 13 residues in the CDR3. V was trimmed by 4 bases and J by 3 bases, leaving 11 bases between them. CDR3 protein: CASSRGSFYEQYF. CDR3 nucleotides: TGTGCCAGCAGCCGGGGATCATTCTACGAGCAGTACTTC.

The CDR3 DNA reads TGTGCCAGCAGCTGGCGTGGGGCAGATACGCAGTATTTT. This gives the protein CASSWRGADTQYF. The chain has TRBV7-6 and TRBJ2-3; D is unresolved. The germline V gene encodes CDR1 SGHVS and CDR2 FNYEAQ. Trimming took off 4 bases at V and 4 bases at J, with 9 bases between the two ends. The CDR3 sequence is 13 residues long.

The rearrangement links TRBV10-3 to TRBJ2-1, with 11 nucleotides matching TRBD2. Trimming at V came to 6 bases and at J to 12 bases, leaving 10 bases not matched to a gene. Germline loops: CDR1 ENHRY, CDR2 SYGVKD. CDR3 length equals 14 residues. This chain's CDR3 is CAIRPGTSGIGQFF. The CDR3 DNA sequence: TGTGCCATCAGACCCGGGACTAGCGGTATTGGGCAGTTCTTC.

This sequence joins TRBV30 and TRBJ1-6, with D maybe TRBD1 (6 bases). Trimming removed 3 bases at V and 8 bases at J, with 17 bases between. Germline values: CDR1 GTSNPN, CDR2 SVGIG (reference sequence). The CDR3 is 15 residues long. This CDR3 is CAWSLYRVRDSPLHF. The CDR3 DNA sequence: TGTGCCTGGAGCCTTTACAGGGTTAGAGATTCACCCCTCCACTTT. Full variable domain (missing parts from reference TRBV30 and TRBJ1-6): SQTIHQWPATLVQPVGSPLSLECTVEGTSNPNLYWYRQAAGRGLQLLFYSVGIGQISSEVPQNLSASRPQDRQFILSSKKLLLSDSGFYLCAWSLYRVRDSPLHFGNGTRLTVT.

The chain carries TRBV7-9 and TRBJ1-5; D may be TRBD1 (6 bases). There are 17 residues in the CDR3. Germline V gene lookup returns CDR1 SEHNR and CDR2 FQNEAQ (reference sequence). Trimming left V 4 bases short and J 1 base short, with 17 bases between. CDR3 loop: CASSSDTGGWSNQPQHF. The CDR3 bases are TGTGCCAGCAGCTCAGATACGGGGGGCTGGAGCAATCAGCCCCAGCATTTT.